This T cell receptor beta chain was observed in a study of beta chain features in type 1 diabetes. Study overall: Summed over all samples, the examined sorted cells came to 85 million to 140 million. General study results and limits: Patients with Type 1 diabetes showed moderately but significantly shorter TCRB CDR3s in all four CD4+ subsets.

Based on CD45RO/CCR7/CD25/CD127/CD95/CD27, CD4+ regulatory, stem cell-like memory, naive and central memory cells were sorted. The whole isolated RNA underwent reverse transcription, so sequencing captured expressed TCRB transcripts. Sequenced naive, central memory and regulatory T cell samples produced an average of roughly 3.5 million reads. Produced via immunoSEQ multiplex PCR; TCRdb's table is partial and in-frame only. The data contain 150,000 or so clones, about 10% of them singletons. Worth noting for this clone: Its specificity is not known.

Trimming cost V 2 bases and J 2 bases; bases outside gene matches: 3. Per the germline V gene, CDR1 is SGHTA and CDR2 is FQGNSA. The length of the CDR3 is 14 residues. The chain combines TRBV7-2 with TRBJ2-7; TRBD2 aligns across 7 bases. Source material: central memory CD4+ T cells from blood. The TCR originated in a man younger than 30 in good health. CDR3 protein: CASSLQRGTYEQYF. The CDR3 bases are TGTGCCAGCAGCTTACAGCGGGGCACCTACGAGCAGTACTTC.